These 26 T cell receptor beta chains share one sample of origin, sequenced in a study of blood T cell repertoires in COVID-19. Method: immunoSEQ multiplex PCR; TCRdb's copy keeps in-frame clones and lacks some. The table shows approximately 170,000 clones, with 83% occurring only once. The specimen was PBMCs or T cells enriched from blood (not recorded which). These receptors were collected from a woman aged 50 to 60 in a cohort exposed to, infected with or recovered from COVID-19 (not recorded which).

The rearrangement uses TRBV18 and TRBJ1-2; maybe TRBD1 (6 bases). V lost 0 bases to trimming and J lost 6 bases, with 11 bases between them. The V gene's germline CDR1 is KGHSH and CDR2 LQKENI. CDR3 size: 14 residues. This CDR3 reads CASSPPDRQDGYTF. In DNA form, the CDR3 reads TGTGCCAGCTCACCACCCGACAGGCAGGATGGCTACACCTTC.

CDR3 DNA sequence: TGTGCCAGCAGCTCCAAATTGACAGGGGTCTCCTACGAGCAGTACTTC. As protein: CASSSKLTGVSYEQYF. The V gene is TRBV7-9, the J gene TRBJ2-7; 8 bases fit TRBD1. CDR1 is SEHNR and CDR2 is FQNEAQ in the germline V gene (reference sequence). The CDR3 contains 16 residues. V trimming: 4 bases; J trimming: 0 bases; junction bases outside the gene matches: 8.

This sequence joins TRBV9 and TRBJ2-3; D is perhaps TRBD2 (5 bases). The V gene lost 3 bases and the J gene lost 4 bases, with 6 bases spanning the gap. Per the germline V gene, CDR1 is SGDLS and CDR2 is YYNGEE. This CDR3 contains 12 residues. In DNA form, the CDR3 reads TGTGCCAGCAGCGGAGGGTCAGATACGCAGTATTTT. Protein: CASSGGSDTQYF.

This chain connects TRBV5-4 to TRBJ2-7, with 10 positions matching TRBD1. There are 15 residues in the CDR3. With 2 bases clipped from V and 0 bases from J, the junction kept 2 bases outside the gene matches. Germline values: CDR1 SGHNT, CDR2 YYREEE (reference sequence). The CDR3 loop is CASSFRTGGSYEQYF. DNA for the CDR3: TGTGCCAGCAGCTTTCGGACAGGGGGCTCCTACGAGCAGTACTTC.

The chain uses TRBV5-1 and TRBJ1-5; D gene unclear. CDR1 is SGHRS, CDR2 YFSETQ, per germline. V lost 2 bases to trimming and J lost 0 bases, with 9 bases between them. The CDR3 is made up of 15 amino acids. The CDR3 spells CASSFSGLSNQPQHF. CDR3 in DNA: TGCGCCAGCAGCTTTTCAGGACTTAGCAATCAGCCCCAGCATTTT.

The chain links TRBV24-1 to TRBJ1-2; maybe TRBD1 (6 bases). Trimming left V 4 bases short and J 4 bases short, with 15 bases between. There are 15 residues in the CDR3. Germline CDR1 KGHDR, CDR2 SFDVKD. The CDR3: CATSDPEGGSYGYTF. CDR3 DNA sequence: TGTGCCACCAGTGACCCAGAGGGGGGGAGCTATGGCTACACCTTC.

DNA for the CDR3: TGTGCCAGCAGAAGGACAGGTGCCTATAATTCACCCCTCCACTTT. Translating gives CASRRTGAYNSPLHF. The chain employs TRBV14 and TRBJ1-6; the match to TRBD1 covers 7 bases. This CDR3 is built from 15 residues. V lost 6 bases, J lost 2 bases, and 4 bases stayed unmatched. From germline, CDR1 is SGHDN and CDR2 FVKESK.

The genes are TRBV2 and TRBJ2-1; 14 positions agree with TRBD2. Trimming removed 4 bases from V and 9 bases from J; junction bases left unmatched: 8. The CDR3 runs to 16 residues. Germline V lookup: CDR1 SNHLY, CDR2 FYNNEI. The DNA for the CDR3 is TGTGCCAGCAGTGTATTCGGGACTAGCGGGGGCAGTGAGCAGTTCTTC. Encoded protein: CASSVFGTSGGSEQFF.

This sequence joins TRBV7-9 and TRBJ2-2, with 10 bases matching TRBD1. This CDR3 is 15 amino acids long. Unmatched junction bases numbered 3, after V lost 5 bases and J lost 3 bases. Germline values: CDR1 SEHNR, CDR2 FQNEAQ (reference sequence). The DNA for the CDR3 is TGTGCCAGCAGCCCCGGGACAGGGGACACCGGGGAGCTGTTTTTT. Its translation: CASSPGTGDTGELFF.

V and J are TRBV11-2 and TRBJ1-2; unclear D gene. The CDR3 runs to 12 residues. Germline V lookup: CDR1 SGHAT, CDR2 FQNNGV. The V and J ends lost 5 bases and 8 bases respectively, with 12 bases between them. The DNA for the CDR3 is TGTGCCAGCAGCGAACAAGACTTCGGCTACACCTTC. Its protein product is CASSEQDFGYTF.

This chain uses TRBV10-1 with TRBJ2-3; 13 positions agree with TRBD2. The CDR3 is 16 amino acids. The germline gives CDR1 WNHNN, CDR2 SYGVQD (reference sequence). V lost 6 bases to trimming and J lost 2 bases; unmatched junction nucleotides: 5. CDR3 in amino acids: CASSLGLAGATDTQYF. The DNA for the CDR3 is TGCGCCAGCAGCCTTGGACTAGCGGGAGCCACAGATACGCAGTATTTT.

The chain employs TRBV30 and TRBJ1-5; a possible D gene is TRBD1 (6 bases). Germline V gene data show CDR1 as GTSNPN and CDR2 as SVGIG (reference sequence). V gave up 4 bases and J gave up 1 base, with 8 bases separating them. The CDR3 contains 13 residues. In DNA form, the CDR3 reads TGTGCCTGGACAACAGGGAGCAATCAGCCCCAGCATTTT. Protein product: CAWTTGSNQPQHF.

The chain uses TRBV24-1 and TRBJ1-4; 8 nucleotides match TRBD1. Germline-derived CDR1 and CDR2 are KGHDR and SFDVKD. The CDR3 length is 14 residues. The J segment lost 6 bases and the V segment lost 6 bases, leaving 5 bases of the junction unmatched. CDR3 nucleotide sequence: TGTGCCACCAGTACAGGGGGTAAGGATGAAAAACTGTTTTTT. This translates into CATSTGGKDEKLFF.

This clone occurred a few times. The CDR3 loop reads CASSVFSGTESSYEQYF. The CDR3 DNA follows: TGTGCCAGCAGTGTCTTTTCAGGGACAGAGAGCTCCTACGAGCAGTACTTC. The chain carries TRBV27 and TRBJ2-7; TRBD1 matches 7 bases. This CDR3 comprises 17 residues. Per germline, CDR1 MNHEY and CDR2 SMNVEV (reference sequence). The J segment lost 0 bases and the V segment lost 5 bases, leaving 13 bases of the junction unmatched.

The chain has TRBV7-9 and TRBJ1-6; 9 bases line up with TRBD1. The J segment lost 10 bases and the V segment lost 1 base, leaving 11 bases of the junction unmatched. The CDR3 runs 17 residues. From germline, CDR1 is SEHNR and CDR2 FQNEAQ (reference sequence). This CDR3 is CASSLETSGTGISPLHF. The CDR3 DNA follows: TGTGCCAGCAGCTTAGAAACTTCCGGGACAGGGATCTCACCCCTCCACTTT.

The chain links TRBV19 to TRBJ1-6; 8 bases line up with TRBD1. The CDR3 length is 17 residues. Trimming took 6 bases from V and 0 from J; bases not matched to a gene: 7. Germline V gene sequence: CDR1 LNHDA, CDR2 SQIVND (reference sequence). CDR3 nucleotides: TGTGCCAGTAGGGGACAGGCCGGGCCCTCCTATAATTCACCCCTCCACTTT. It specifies CASRGQAGPSYNSPLHF.

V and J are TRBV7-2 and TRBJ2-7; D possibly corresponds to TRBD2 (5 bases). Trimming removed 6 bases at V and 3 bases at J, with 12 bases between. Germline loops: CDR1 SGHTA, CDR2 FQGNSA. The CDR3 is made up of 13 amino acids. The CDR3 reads CASSARAGYEQYF. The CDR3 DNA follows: TGTGCCAGCAGTGCTCGCGCGGGCTACGAGCAGTACTTC.

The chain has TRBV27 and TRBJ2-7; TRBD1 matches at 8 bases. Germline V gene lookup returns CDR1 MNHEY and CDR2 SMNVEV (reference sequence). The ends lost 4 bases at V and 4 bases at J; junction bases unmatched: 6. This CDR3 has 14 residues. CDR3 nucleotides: TGTGCCAGCAGTTCGGGGAACAGGGGGTACGAGCAGTACTTC. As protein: CASSSGNRGYEQYF.

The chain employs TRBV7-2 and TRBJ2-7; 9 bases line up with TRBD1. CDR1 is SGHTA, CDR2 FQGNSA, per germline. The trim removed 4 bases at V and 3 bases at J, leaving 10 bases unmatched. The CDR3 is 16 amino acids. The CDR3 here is CASSSRGTGIVYEQYF. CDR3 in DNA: TGTGCCAGCAGCTCCAGAGGGACAGGGATCGTCTACGAGCAGTACTTC.

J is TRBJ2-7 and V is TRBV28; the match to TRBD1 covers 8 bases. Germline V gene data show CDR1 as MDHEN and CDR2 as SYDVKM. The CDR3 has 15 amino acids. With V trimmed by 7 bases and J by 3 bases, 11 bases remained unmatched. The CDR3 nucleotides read TGTGCCAGCACAAACTCCGGGACAGGAAGCTACGAGCAGTACTTC. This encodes CASTNSGTGSYEQYF.

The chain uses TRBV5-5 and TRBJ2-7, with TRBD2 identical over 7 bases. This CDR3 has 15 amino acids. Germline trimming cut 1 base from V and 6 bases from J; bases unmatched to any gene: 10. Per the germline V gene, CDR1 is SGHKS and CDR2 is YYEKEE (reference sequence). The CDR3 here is CASSLWAAGSVEQYF. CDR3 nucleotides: TGTGCCAGCAGCTTGTGGGCAGCGGGGAGCGTCGAGCAGTACTTC.

CDR3: CASSEDRGLDEKLFF. DNA of the CDR3: TGTGCCAGCAGTGAAGACAGGGGTTTGGATGAAAAACTGTTTTTT. J is TRBJ1-4 and V is TRBV25-1, with TRBD1 matching 8 bases. Germline CDR1 is MGHDK and CDR2 is SYGVNS. CDR3 length: 15 amino acids. The ends lost 2 bases at V and 6 bases at J; junction bases unmatched: 5.

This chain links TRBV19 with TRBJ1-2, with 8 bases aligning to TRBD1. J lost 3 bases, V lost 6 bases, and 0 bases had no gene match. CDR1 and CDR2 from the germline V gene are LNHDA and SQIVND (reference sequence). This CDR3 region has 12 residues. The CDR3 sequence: CASRTGDYGYTF. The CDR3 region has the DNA TGTGCCAGTAGGACAGGGGACTATGGCTACACCTTC.

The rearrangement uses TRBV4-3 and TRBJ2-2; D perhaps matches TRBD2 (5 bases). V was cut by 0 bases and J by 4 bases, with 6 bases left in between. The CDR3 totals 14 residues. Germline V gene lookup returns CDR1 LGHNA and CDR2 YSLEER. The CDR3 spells CASSQDEGTGELFF. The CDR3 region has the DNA TGCGCCAGCAGCCAAGATGAGGGCACCGGGGAGCTGTTTTTT.

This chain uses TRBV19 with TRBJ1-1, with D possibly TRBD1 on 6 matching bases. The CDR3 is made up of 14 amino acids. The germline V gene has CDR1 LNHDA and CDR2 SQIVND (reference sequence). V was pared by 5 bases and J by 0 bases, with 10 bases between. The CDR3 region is CASSLGAVNTEAFF. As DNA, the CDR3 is TGTGCCAGTAGTTTGGGGGCGGTGAACACTGAAGCTTTCTTT.

CDR3 bases: TGCAGTGCCCCTAGTTTGAATGAGCAGTTCTTC. Amino acid sequence: CSAPSLNEQFF. The chain combines TRBV20-1 with TRBJ2-1; unclear D gene. The CDR3 is 11 residues long. Germline V gives CDR1 DFQATT, CDR2 SNEGSKA (reference sequence). V dropped 6 bases and J dropped 7 bases, with 10 bases sitting between them.